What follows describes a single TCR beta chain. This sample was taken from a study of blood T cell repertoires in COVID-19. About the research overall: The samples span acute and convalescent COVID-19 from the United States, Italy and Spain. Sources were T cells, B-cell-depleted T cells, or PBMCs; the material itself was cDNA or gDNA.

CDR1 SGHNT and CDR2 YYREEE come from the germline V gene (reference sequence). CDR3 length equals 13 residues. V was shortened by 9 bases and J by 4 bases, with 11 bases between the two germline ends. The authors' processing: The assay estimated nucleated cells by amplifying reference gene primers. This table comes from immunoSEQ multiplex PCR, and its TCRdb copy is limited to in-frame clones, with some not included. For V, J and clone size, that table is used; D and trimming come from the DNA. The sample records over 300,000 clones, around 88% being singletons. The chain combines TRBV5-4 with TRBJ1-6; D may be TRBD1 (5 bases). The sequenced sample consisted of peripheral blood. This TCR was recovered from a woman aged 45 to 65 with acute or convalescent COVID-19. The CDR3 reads CAMRDRYNSPLHF. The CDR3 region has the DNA TGTGCCATGCGCGACAGATATAATTCACCCCTCCACTTT.